This T cell receptor (beta chain) was captured in a study of response to subunit inactivated influenza vaccine. TCRdb passed the RT-PCR reads through MiXCR, listing each CDR3 protein once. The sample has 650,000 or so distinct CDR3 sequences, approximately 14% seen once. From germline, CDR1 is ENHRY and CDR2 SYGVKD. The V segment lost 4 bases and the J segment 6 bases; nucleotides outside the gene matches: 19. CDR3 size: 19 residues. The receptor's source is a man aged 50 to 60 who received an inactivated influenza vaccine. V usage is TRBV10-3 and J usage is TRBJ2-3, with 10 bases identical to TRBD1. The sample was PBMCs from blood, taken less than 15 days before vaccination. The CDR3 reads CAISGGQGKQAAYGDTQYF. The CDR3 coding sequence is TGTGCCATCAGTGGGGGACAGGGGAAACAAGCGGCCTACGGCGATACGCAGTATTTT.